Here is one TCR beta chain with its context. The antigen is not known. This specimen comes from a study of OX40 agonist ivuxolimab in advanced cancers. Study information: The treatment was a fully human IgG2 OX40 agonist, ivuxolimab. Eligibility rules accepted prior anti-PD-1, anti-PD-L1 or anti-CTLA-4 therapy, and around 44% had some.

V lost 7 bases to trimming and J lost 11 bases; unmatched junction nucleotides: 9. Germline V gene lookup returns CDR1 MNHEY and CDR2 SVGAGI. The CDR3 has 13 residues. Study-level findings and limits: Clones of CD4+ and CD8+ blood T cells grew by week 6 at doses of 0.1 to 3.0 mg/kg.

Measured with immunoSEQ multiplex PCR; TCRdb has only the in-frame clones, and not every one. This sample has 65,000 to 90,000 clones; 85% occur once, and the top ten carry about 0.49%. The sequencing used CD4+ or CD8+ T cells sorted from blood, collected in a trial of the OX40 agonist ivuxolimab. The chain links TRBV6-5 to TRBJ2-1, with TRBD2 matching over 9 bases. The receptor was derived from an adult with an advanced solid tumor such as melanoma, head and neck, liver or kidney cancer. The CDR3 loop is CASIKIAGAQQFF. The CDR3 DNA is TGTGCCAGCATTAAAATAGCGGGGGCCCAGCAGTTCTTC.